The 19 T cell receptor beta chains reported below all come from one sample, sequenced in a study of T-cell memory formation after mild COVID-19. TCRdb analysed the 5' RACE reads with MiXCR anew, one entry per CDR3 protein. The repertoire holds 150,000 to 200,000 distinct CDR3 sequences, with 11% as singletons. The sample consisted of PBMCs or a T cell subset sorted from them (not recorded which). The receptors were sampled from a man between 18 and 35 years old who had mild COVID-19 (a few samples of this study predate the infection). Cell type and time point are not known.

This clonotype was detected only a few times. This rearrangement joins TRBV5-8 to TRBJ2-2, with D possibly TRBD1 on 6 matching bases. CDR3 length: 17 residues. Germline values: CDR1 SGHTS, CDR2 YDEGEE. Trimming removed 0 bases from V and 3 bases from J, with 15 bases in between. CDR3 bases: TGTGCCAGCAGCTTGGCCTGGGGGCGGCCCGACACCGGGGAGCTGTTTTTT. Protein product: CASSLAWGRPDTGELFF.

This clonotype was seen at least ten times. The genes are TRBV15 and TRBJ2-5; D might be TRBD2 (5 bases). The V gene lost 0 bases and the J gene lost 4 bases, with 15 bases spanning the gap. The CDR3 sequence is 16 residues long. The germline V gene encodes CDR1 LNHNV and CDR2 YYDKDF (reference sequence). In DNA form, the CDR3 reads TGTGCCACCAGCAGAGATCCGGGGATTACCCGAGAGACCCAGTACTTC. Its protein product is CATSRDPGITRETQYF.

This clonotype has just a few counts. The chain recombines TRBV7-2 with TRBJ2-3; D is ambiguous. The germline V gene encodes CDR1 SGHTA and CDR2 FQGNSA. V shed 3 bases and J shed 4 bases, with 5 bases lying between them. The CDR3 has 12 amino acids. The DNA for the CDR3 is TGTGCCAGCAGCTTCCCGCCAGATACGCAGTATTTT. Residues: CASSFPPDTQYF.

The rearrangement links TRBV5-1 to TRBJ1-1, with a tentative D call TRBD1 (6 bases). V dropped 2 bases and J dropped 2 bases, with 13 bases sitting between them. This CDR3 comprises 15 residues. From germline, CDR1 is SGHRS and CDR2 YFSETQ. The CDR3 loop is CASSFGGGGNTEAFF. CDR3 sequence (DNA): TGCGCCAGCAGCTTCGGGGGGGGCGGAAACACTGAAGCTTTCTTT.

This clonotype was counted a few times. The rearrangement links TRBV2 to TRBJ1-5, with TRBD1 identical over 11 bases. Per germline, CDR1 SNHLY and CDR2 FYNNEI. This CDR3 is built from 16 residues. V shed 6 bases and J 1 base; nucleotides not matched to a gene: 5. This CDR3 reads CASRGTGGGSNQPQHF. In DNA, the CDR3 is TGTGCCAGCAGGGGGACAGGGGGTGGAAGCAATCAGCCCCAGCATTTT.

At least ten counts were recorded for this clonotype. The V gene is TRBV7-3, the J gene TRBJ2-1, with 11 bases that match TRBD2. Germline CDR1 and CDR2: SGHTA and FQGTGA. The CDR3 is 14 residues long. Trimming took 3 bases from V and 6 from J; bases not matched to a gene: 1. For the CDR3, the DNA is TGTGCCAGCAGCTTTAGCGGGGGGGCCAATGAGCAGTTCTTC. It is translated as CASSFSGGANEQFF.

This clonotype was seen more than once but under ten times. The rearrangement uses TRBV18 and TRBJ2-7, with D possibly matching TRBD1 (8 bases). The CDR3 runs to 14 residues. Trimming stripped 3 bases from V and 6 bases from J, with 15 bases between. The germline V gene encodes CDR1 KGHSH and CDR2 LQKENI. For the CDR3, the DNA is TGTGCCAGCTCACCTCCGGACAGGGAGGGCGAGCAGTACTTC. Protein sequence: CASSPPDREGEQYF.

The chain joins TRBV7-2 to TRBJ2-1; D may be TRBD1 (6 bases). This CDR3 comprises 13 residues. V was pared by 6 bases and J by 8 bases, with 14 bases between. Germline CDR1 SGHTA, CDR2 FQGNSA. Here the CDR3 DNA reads TGTGCCAGCAGTTCACAGGGATCCGATGAGCAGTTCTTC. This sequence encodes CASSSQGSDEQFF.

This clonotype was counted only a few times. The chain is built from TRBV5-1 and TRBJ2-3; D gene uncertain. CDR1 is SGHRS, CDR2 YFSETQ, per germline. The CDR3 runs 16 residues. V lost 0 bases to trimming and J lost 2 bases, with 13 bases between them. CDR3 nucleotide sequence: TGCGCCAGCAGCTTGGCGGTAGGGAATCCCACAGATACGCAGTATTTT. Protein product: CASSLAVGNPTDTQYF.

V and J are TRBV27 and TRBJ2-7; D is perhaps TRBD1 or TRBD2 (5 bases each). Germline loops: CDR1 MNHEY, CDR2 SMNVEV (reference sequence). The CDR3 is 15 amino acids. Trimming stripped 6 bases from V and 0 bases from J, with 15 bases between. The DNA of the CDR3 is TGTGCCAGCAGCCTCCCGGGACCGAGCTCCTACGAGCAGTACTTC. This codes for CASSLPGPSSYEQYF.

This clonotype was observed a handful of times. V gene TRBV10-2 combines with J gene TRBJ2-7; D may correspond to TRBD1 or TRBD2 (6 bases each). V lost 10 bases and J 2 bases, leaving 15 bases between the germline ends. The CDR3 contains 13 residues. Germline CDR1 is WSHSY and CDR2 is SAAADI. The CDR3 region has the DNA TGCGCCACCTCGAGGGGGGTAGCCTACGAGCAGTACGTC. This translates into CATSRGVAYEQYV.

CDR3 nucleotides: TGTGCCAGCAGCTTAGTCCGGCTAGCGTTCAGCACCGGGGAGCTGTTTTTT. It is translated as CASSLVRLAFSTGELFF. This chain connects TRBV7-2 to TRBJ2-2, with TRBD2 as a possible D gene (6 bases). Trimming left V 1 base short and J 4 bases short, with 16 bases between. Per the germline V gene, CDR1 is SGHTA and CDR2 is FQGNSA. The CDR3 is made up of 17 amino acids.

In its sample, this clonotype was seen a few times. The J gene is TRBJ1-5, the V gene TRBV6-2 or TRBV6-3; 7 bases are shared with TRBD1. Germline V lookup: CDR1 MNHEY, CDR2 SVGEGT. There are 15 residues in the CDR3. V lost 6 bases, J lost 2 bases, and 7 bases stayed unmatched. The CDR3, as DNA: TGTGCCAGCAGCAATGACAGGGTGGGCAATCAGCCCCAGCATTTT. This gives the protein CASSNDRVGNQPQHF.

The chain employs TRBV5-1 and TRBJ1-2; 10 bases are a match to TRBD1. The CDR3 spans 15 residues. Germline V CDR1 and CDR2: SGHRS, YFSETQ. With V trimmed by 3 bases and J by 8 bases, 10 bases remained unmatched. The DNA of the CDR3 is TGCGCCAGCAGCTATTCGGGACAGGGGCTCGGAGGCTACACCTTC. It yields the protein CASSYSGQGLGGYTF.

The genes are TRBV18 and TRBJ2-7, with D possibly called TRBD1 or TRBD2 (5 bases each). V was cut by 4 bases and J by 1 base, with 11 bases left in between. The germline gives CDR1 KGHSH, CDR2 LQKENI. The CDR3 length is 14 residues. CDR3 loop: CASSLRGYSYEQYV. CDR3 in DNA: TGTGCCAGCTCACTCCGGGGCTATTCCTACGAGCAGTACGTC.

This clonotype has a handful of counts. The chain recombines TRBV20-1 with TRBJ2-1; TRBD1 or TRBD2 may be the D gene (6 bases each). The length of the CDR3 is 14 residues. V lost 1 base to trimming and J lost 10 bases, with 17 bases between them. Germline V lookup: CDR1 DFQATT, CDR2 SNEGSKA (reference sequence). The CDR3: CSARVRGARREQFF. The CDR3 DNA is TGCAGTGCTAGAGTAAGGGGGGCGCGGAGGGAGCAGTTCTTC.

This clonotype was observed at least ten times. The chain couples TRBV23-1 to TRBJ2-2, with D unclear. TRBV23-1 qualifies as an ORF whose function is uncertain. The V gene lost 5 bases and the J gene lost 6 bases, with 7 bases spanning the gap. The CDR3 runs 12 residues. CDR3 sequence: CASSTRAGELFF. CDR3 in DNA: TGCGCCAGCAGTACGAGAGCCGGGGAGCTGTTTTTT.

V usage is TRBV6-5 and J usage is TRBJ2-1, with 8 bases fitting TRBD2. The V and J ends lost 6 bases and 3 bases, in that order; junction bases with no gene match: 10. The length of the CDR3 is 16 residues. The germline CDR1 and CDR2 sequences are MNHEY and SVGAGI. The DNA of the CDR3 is TGTGCCAGCAGAAGAATAGAGCGGGGGATCTACAATGAGCAGTTCTTC. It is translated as CASRRIERGIYNEQFF.

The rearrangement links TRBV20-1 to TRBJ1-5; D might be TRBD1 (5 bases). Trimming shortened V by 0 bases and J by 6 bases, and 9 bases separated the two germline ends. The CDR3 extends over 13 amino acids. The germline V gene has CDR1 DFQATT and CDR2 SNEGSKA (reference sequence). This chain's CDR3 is CSARDSGFQPQHF. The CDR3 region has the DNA TGCAGTGCTAGAGATTCAGGGTTTCAGCCCCAGCATTTT.